The 15 T cell receptor beta chains in this list originate from one sample, sequenced in a study of blood T cell repertoires in COVID-19. Measured with immunoSEQ multiplex PCR; TCRdb has only the in-frame clones, and not every one. Found here are hundreds of thousands of clones, around 90% of them singletons; the top ten hold just under 1%. Specimen: PBMCs or T cells enriched from blood (not recorded which). The receptors come from a woman aged 25 to 39 who had recovered from COVID-19.

The V gene is TRBV29-1, the J gene TRBJ2-3; possibly TRBD2 for D (5 bases). V was clipped by 2 bases and J by 2 bases, with 8 bases between them. Germline CDR1 SQVTM, CDR2 ANQGSEA. There are 13 residues in the CDR3. In DNA, the CDR3 is TGCAGCGTTGAAAGAGGGTACACAGATACGCAGTATTTT. Translated: CSVERGYTDTQYF.

The V call is TRBV23-1, the J call TRBJ1-2, with D uncertain. TRBV23-1 counts as an open reading frame of uncertain function. V dropped 4 bases and J dropped 0 bases, with 36 bases sitting between them. This CDR3 region has 23 residues. In DNA form, the CDR3 reads TGCGCCAGCAGTCCTCTCTTTCGAGCCAGGACTTCAGCCCCCTGTACAGCTAACTATGGCTACACCTTC. Translation gives CASSPLFRARTSAPCTANYGYTF.

The CDR3 DNA sequence: TGTGCCAGCAGGCAGGGACAGGGGTTACCCGGGGAGCTGTTTTTT. Residues: CASRQGQGLPGELFF. This chain connects TRBV3-1 (or the pseudogene TRBV3-2) to TRBJ2-2; 10 nucleotides match TRBD1. V shed 6 bases, J shed 6 bases, and the junction held 7 bases outside the gene matches. CDR1 and CDR2 from the germline V gene are LGHDT and YNNKEL (reference sequence). The CDR3 is 15 amino acids.

A single count supports this clone. The chain employs TRBV10-3 and TRBJ1-6; 8 nucleotides align to TRBD1. CDR3 size: 15 residues. V lost 2 bases and J lost 7; bases outside the gene matches: 4. CDR1 and CDR2 (germline): ENHRY, SYGVKD. CDR3 protein: CAISETGGPNSPLHF. The CDR3 DNA follows: TGTGCCATCAGTGAGACAGGGGGTCCCAATTCACCCCTCCACTTT.

The chain is built from TRBV27 and TRBJ2-7; 7 nucleotides align to TRBD2. The junction had 5 bases not matched to a gene; V was cut back by 4 bases and J by 2 bases. CDR1 and CDR2 (germline): MNHEY, SMNVEV (reference sequence). CDR3 length equals 14 residues. In DNA form, the CDR3 reads TGTGCCAGCAGTTATCCTAGCGGCGCCTACGAGCAGTACTTC. Translating gives CASSYPSGAYEQYF.

The V and J genes are TRBV7-2 and TRBJ2-2; TRBD2 is a possible D gene (6 bases). V lost 4 bases to trimming and J lost 6 bases, with 15 bases between them. CDR1 is SGHTA and CDR2 is FQGNSA in the germline V gene. This CDR3 is built from 15 residues. CDR3 sequence (DNA): TGTGCCAGCAGCTCGCTTAGCGGAGCCCCCGGGGAGCTGTTTTTT. It translates to CASSSLSGAPGELFF.

V is TRBV2 and J is TRBJ1-6; TRBD1 agrees at 10 bases. The CDR3 runs 15 residues. Trimming took 4 bases from V and 6 from J; bases not matched to a gene: 3. The germline V gene has CDR1 SNHLY and CDR2 FYNNEI. The CDR3 coding sequence is TGTGCCAGCAGTGCCTGGGACAGGGGTAATTCACCCCTCCACTTT. It yields the protein CASSAWDRGNSPLHF.

As DNA, the CDR3 is TGTGCCACCAGTGATCTGGCAGGAGGCTACACCTTC. This sequence encodes CATSDLAGGYTF. The genes are TRBV24-1 and TRBJ1-2; D unclear. Germline values: CDR1 KGHDR, CDR2 SFDVKD. The CDR3 loop spans 12 amino acids. V gave up 3 bases and J gave up 8 bases, with 9 bases separating them.

This clone was observed a single time. The chain employs TRBV7-9 and TRBJ2-5, with a weak D call TRBD2 (5 bases). The length of the CDR3 is 14 residues. With 6 bases removed from V and 5 bases from J, the gap between germline ends came to 16 bases. Per germline, CDR1 SEHNR and CDR2 FQNEAQ (reference sequence). Here the CDR3 reads CASRQLDRHETQYF. CDR3 DNA sequence: TGTGCCAGCAGGCAACTAGATCGTCACGAGACCCAGTACTTC. The full variable domain, rest sourced from reference TRBV7-9 and TRBJ2-5, is DTGVSQNPRHKITKRGQNVTFRCDPISEHNRLYWYRQTLGQGPEFLTYFQNEAQLEKSRLLSDRFSAERPKGSFSTLEIQRTEQGDSAMYLCASRQLDRHETQYFGPGTRLLVL.

The V call is TRBV4-1, the J call TRBJ2-2, with 11 bases lining up with TRBD2. Germline values: CDR1 MGHRA, CDR2 YSYEKL. J was trimmed by 1 base and V by 4 bases; bases with no gene match: 8. This CDR3 has 18 amino acids. CDR3 sequence (DNA): TGCGCCAGCAGCCCGCTAGCGGGAGGTGCCGGGAACACCGGGGAGCTGTTTTTT. It translates to CASSPLAGGAGNTGELFF.

The rearrangement uses TRBV11-1 and TRBJ2-5; the match to TRBD2 covers 9 bases. Per the germline V gene, CDR1 is SGHAT and CDR2 is FQDESV (reference sequence). The V segment lost 5 bases and the J segment 5 bases; nucleotides outside the gene matches: 9. This CDR3 is 15 amino acids long. In DNA form, the CDR3 reads TGTGCCAGCAGCCCCGGCGGGGGGGCTGAGGAGACCCAGTACTTC. This translates into CASSPGGGAEETQYF.

The chain combines TRBV29-1 with TRBJ2-7; TRBD1 might be the D (5 bases). Trimming took off 4 bases at V and 3 bases at J, with 13 bases between the two ends. In germline, CDR1 is SQVTM, CDR2 ANQGSEA. The CDR3 has 13 residues. The CDR3 nucleotides are TGCAGCGTTGTTGGGCAGGGCCGCTACGAGCAGTACTTC. Protein product: CSVVGQGRYEQYF.

This clone has only a few counts. This chain joins TRBV7-9 and TRBJ1-4; 7 bases line up with TRBD1. Unmatched junction bases numbered 10, after V lost 6 bases and J lost 3 bases. The CDR3 contains 16 residues. Looked up from germline, CDR1 is SEHNR and CDR2 is FQNEAQ (reference sequence). This CDR3 reads CASRPGTARSNEKLFF. The CDR3 DNA sequence: TGTGCCAGCAGACCCGGGACAGCCCGATCTAATGAAAAACTGTTTTTT.

This rearrangement joins TRBV19 to TRBJ2-3, with 13 bases lining up with TRBD2. J lost 2 bases, V lost 2 bases, and 4 bases had no gene match. The CDR3 length is 17 residues. The germline gives CDR1 LNHDA, CDR2 SQIVND (reference sequence). The CDR3 DNA follows: TGTGCCAGTAGTATATCTGGACTAGCGGGAGTCACAGATACGCAGTATTTT. Its translation: CASSISGLAGVTDTQYF.

The chain links TRBV28 to TRBJ2-5; 8 positions match TRBD2. Trimming at V came to 6 bases and at J to 3 bases, leaving 3 bases not matched to a gene. This CDR3 region has 13 residues. Germline V lookup: CDR1 MDHEN, CDR2 SYDVKM. CDR3 coding DNA: TGTGCCAGCAGATATAGCGGGAAAGAGACCCAGTACTTC. Its translation: CASRYSGKETQYF.